This T cell receptor beta chain is drawn from a study of T cell responses to AZD1222 COVID-19 vaccine. Overall study findings and caveats: Unmutated variant regions are reportedly targeted by nearly half of spike-specific TCRs.

About this clone: Antigen: not known.

With 3 bases removed from V and 0 bases from J, the gap between germline ends came to 8 bases. Germline lookup yields CDR1 LNHDA and CDR2 SQIVND (reference sequence). CDR3 size: 14 residues. The repertoire was sequenced with immunoSEQ multiplex PCR; TCRdb's copy has only in-frame clones and lacks some. The repertoire holds 70,000 to 95,000 clones, with 80% to 90% as singletons. The rearrangement joins TRBV19 to TRBJ1-1; D remains unclear. The receptor was isolated from an adult who received the AZD1222 COVID-19 vaccine. The source was peripheral blood, collected 28 days after the second AZD1222 dose. The CDR3 here is CASSIQTLNTEAFF. CDR3 DNA: TGTGCCAGTAGTATCCAGACACTGAACACTGAAGCTTTCTTT. Based on the CDR3 plus reference TRBV19 and TRBJ1-1, the full variable domain is DGGITQSPKYLFRKEGQNVTLSCEQNLNHDAMYWYRQDPGQGLRLIYYSQIVNDFQKGDIAEGYSVSREKKESFPLTVTSAQKNPTAFYLCASSIQTLNTEAFFGQGTRLTVV.